The present entry profiles one T cell receptor beta chain with its context. The sample comes from a study of blood T cells in healthy people across ages. Deletions cut 3 bases from V and 10 bases from J, with 19 bases between. The germline gives CDR1 LGHDT, CDR2 YNNKEL (reference sequence). The CDR3 spans 15 residues. A second about 7 to 11 cycle PCR used barcoded and J-beta primers. TCRdb re-derived calls from the 5' RACE reads in MiXCR, one entry per CDR3 protein. This table holds 750,000 to 950,000 distinct CDR3 sequences, approximately 55% found once. The donors, healthy Caucasians from Russia, were aged 6 to 90. Isolation yielded PBMCs, at least 6.5 million per sample, in every case.

Sequencing input: blood. This TCR was recovered from a man aged 80 or over in good health. The chain recombines TRBV3-1 with TRBJ2-1; weak D call: TRBD2 (6 bases). DNA for the CDR3: TGTGCCAGCAGCCAGGCTCCCGGGAGCTCCTACGAGCAGTTCTTC. Its protein is CASSQAPGSSYEQFF.